This T cell receptor beta chain was profiled in a study of blood T cell repertoires in COVID-19. Study information: Italy, Spain and the United States were the sources of the convalescent and acute COVID-19 samples.

The germline CDR1 and CDR2 sequences are DFQATT and SNEGSKA (reference sequence). Unmatched junction bases numbered 6, after V lost 3 bases and J lost 5 bases. CDR3 size: 14 residues. Assay used: immunoSEQ multiplex PCR; TCRdb lists only in-frame clones, some missing. The table shows about 70,000 clones, with about 70% occurring only once. The specimen was peripheral blood. The sequence was obtained from a woman aged 80 or older with active or convalescent COVID-19. This chain joins TRBV20-1 and TRBJ2-7; 11 bases align to TRBD2. The CDR3 loop is CSASRLAGYHEQYF. As DNA, the CDR3 is TGCAGTGCTAGTAGACTAGCGGGGTACCACGAGCAGTACTTC.